This TCR beta chain was found in a study of shared clonotypes between healthy human individuals. Germline V gene sequence: CDR1 SGHRS, CDR2 YFSETQ. CDR3 length: 15 residues. V was clipped by 2 bases and J by 6 bases; unmatched bases: 6. Repertoires were generated with immunoSEQ multiplex PCR, while TCRdb's copy carries only in-frame clones and drops some. This table holds some 480,000 clones, 70% to 80% found once. The clonotype comes from a woman aged 40 to 50 in good health. Some clones in this sample may be carry-over from other donors' samples. V and J are TRBV5-1 and TRBJ1-1, with TRBD1 matching 11 bases. The sequenced material came from PBMCs. The CDR3 loop reads CASSFTGTGGAEAFF. In DNA form, the CDR3 reads TGCGCCAGCAGCTTTACCGGGACAGGGGGAGCTGAAGCTTTCTTT. The full variable domain, completed using reference TRBV5-1 and TRBJ1-1, is KAGVTQTPRYLIKTRGQQVTLSCSPISGHRSVSWYQQTPGQGLQFLFEYFSETQRNKGNFPGRFSGRQFSNSRSEMNVSTLELGDSALYLCASSFTGTGGAEAFFGQGTRLTVV.